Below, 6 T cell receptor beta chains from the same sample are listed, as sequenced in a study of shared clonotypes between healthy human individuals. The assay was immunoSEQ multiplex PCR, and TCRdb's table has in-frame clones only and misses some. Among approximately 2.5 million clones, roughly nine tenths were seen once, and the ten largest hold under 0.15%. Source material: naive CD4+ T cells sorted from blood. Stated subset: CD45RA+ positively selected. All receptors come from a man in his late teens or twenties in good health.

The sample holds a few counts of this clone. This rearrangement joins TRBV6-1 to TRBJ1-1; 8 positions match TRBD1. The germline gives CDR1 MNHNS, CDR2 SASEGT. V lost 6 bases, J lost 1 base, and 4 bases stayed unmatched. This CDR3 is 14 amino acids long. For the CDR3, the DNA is TGTGCCAGCAGAACACAGGGGGGGAACACTGAAGCTTTCTTT. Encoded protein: CASRTQGGNTEAFF.

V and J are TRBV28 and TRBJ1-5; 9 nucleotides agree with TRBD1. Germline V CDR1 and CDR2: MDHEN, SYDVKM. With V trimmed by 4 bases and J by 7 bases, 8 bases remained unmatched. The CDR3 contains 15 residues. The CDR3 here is CASSSAGTGPQPQHF. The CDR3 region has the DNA TGTGCCAGCAGTTCAGCCGGGACAGGGCCCCAGCCCCAGCATTTT.

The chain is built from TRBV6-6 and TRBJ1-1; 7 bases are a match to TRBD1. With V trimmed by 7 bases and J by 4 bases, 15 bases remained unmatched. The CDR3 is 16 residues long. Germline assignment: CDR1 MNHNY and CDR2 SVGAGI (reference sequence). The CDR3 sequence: CASTPGGFPVGTEAFF. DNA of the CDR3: TGTGCCAGCACCCCAGGGGGGTTCCCCGTGGGCACTGAAGCTTTCTTT.

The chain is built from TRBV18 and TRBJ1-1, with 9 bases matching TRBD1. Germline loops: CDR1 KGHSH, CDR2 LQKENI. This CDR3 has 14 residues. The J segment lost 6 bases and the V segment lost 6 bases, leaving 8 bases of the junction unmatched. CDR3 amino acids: CASSGQGPPSEAFF. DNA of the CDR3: TGTGCCAGCTCTGGACAGGGGCCGCCCTCTGAAGCTTTCTTT.

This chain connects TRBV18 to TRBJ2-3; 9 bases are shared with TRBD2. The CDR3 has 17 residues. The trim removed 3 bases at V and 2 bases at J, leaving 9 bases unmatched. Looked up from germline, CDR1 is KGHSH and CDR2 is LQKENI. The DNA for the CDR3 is TGTGCCAGCTCACCGGGGCCGGGACTAGCTTACACAGATACGCAGTATTTT. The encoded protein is CASSPGPGLAYTDTQYF.

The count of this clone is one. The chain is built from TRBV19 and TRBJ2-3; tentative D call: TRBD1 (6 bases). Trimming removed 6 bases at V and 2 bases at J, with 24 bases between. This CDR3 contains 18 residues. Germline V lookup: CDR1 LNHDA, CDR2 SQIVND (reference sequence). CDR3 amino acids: CASSQNTGTGTYTDTQYF. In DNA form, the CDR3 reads TGTGCCAGTAGCCAAAACACGGGAACAGGGACATACACAGATACGCAGTATTTT.